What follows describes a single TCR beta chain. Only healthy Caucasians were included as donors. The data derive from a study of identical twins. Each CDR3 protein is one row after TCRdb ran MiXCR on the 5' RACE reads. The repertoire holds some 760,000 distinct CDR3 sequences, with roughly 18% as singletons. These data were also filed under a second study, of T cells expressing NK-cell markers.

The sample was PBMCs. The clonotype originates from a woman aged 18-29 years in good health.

The CDR3 loop reads CAVHEGGELFF. CDR3 DNA: TGTGCCGTCCACGAGGGGGGGGAGCTGTTTTTT. The chain links TRBV6-5 to TRBJ2-2; TRBD1 or TRBD2 may be the D gene (5 bases each). Germline V CDR1 and CDR2: MNHEY, SVGAGI. The CDR3 extends over 11 amino acids. Deletions cut 11 bases from V and 8 bases from J, with 12 bases between.